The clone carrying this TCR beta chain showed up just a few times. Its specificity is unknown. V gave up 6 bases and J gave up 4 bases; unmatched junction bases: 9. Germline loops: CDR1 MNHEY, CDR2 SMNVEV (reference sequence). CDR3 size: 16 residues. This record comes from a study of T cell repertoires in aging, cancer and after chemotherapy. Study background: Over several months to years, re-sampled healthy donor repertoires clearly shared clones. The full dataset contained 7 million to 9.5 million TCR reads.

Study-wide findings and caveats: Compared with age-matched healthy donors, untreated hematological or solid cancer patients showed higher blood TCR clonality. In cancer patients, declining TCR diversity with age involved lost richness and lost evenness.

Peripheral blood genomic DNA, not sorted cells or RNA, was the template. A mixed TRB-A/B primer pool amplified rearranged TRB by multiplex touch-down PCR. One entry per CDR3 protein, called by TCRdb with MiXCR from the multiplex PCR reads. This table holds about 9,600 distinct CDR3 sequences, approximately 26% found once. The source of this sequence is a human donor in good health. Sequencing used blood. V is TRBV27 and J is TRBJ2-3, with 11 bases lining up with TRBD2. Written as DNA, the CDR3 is TGTGCCAGCAGGCCACTAGCGGGAGCCCCCCCAGATACGCAGTATTTT. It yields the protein CASRPLAGAPPDTQYF.